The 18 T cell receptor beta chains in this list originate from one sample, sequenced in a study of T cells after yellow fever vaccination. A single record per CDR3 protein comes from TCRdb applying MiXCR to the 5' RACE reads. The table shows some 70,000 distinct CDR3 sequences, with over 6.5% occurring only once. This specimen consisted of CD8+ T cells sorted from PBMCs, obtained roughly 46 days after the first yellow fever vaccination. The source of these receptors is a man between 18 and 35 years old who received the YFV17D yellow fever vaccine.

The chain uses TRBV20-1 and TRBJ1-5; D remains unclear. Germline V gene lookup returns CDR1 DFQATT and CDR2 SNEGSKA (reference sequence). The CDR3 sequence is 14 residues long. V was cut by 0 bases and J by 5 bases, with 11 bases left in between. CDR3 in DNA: TGCAGTGCTAGAGAGGAGCGCGAGCATCAGCCCCAGCATTTT. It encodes CSAREEREHQPQHF.

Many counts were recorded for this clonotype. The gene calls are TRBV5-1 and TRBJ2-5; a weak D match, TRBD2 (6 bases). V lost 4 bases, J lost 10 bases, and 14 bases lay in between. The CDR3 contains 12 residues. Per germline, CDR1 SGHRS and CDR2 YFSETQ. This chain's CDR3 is CASSPLEGGQYF. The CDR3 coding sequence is TGCGCCAGCAGCCCCCTGGAGGGAGGCCAGTACTTC.

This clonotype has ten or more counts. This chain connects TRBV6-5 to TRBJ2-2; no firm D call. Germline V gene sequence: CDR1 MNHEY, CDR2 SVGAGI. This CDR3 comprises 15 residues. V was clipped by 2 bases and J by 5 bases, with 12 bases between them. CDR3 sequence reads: CASSYAASLTGELFF. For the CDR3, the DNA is TGTGCCAGCAGTTACGCAGCCAGTTTAACCGGGGAGCTGTTTTTT.

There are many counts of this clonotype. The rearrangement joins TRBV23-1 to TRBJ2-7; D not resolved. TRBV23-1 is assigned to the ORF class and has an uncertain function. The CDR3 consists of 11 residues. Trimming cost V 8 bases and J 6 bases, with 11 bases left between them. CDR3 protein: CASEYWGEQYV. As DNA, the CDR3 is TGCGCCAGCGAGTACTGGGGCGAGCAGTACGTC.

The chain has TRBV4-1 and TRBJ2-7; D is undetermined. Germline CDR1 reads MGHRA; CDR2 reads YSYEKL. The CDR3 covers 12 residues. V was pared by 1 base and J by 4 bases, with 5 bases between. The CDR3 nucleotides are TGCGCCAGCAGCCAAGCCCGGTACGAGCAGTACTTC. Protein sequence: CASSQARYEQYF.

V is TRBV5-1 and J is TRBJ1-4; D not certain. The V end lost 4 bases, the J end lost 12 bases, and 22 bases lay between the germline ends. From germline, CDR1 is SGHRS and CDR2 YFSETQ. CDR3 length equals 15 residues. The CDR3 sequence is CASSPETSPQDELFF. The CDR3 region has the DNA TGCGCCAGCAGCCCTGAGACGTCCCCCCAAGATGAACTGTTTTTT.

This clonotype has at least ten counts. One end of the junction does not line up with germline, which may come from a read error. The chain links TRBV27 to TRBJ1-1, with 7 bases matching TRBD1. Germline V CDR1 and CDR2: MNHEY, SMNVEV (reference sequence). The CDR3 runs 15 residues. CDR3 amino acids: CASGLLGQLATEAFF. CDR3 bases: TGTGCCAGCGGTTTATTGGGACAGCTGGCCACTGAAGCTTTCTTT.

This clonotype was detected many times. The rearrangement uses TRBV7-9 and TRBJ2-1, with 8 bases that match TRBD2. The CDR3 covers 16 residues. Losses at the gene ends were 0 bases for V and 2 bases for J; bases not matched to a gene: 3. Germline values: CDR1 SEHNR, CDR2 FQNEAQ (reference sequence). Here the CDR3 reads CASSLAGGGPYNEQFF. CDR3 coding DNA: TGTGCCAGCAGCTTAGCGGGCGGGGGGCCCTACAATGAGCAGTTCTTC. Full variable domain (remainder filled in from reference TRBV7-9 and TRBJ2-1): DTGVSQNPRHKITKRGQNVTFRCDPISEHNRLYWYRQTLGQGPEFLTYFQNEAQLEKSRLLSDRFSAERPKGSFSTLEIQRTEQGDSAMYLCASSLAGGGPYNEQFFGPGTRLTVL.

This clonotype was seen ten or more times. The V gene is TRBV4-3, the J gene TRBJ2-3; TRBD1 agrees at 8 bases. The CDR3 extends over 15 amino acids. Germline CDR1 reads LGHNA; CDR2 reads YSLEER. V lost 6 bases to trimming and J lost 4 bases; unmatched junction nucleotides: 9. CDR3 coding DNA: TGCGCCAGCAGTGATCAGGGGGCTATCGCAGATACGCAGTATTTT. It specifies CASSDQGAIADTQYF.

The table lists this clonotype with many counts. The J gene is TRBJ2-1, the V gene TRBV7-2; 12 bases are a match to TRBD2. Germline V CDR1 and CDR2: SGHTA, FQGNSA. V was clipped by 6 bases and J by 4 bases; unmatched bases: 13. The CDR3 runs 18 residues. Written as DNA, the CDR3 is TGTGCCAGCAGTCGACTAGCGGGGGAGGTGTCGTCTTACAATGAGCAGTTCTTC. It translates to CASSRLAGEVSSYNEQFF.

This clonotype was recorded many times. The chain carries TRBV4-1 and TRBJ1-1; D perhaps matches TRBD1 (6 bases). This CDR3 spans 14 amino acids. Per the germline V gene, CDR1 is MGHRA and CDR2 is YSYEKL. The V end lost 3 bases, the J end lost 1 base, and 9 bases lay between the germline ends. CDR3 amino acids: CASSQRQANTEAFF. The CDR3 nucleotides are TGCGCCAGCAGCCAGAGACAGGCGAACACTGAAGCTTTCTTT.

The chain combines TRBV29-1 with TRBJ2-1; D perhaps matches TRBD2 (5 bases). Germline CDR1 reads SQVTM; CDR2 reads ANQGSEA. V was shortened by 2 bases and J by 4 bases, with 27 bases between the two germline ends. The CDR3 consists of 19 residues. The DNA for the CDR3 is TGCAGCGTTGAATTTCTACTCCCGGGGTCACCCCGGATATACAATGAGCAGTTCTTC. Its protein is CSVEFLLPGSPRIYNEQFF.

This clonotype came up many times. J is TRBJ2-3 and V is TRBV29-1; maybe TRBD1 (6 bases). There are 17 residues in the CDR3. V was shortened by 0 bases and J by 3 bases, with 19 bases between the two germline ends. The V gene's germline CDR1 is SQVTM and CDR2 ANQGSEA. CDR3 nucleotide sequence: TGCAGCGTTGAAGATCACCCAACAGGGAAAAGAACAGATACGCAGTATTTT. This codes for CSVEDHPTGKRTDTQYF.

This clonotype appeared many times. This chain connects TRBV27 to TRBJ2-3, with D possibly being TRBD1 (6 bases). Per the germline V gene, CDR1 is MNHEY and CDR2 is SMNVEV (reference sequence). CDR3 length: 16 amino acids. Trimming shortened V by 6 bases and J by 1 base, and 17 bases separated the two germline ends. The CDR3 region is CASSPFSGVGTDTQYF. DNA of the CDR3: TGTGCCAGCAGCCCTTTCTCAGGGGTGGGCACAGATACGCAGTATTTT.

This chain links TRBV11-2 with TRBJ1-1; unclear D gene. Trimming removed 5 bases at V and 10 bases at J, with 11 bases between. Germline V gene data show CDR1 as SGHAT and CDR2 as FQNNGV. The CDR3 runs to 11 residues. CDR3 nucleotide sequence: TGTGCCAGCAGCCGTGGACCTGGAGCTTTCTTT. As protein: CASSRGPGAFF.

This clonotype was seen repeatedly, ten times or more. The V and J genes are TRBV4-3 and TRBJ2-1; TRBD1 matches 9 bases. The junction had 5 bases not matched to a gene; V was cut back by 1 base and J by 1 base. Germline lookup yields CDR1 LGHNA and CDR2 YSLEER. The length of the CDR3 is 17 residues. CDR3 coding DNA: TGCGCCAGCAGCCAAGCCCTGGGGACAGGGTCCTACAATGAGCAGTTCTTC. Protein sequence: CASSQALGTGSYNEQFF.

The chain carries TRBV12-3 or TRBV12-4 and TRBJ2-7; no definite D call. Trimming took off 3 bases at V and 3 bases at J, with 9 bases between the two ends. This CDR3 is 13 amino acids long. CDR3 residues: CASSFRAFYEQYF. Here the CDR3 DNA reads TGTGCCAGCAGTTTTCGGGCCTTCTACGAGCAGTACTTC.

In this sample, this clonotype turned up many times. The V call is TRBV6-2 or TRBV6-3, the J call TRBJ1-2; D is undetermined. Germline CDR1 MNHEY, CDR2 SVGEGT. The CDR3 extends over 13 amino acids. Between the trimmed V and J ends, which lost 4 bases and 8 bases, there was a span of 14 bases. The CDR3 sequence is CASSSTAGSGYTF. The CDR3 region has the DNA TGTGCCAGCAGTTCGACCGCCGGCTCCGGCTACACCTTC.